This paragraph reports one TCR beta chain. Its antigen is still unknown. Base quality data are lacking; no much larger clone is found one base away. The data derive from a study of blood T cell repertoires in COVID-19 (TCRdb year 2020). Study-wide context: Collaborator samples came from the United States, Italy and Spain and covered acute and convalescent phases of COVID-19. The material from the prospective study consisted of cDNA or gDNA derived from T cells, B-cell-depleted T cells, or PBMCs. Deeply sampled blood TCRbeta repertoires from subjects exposed to, actively infected with, or recovered from COVID-19 were included in the dataset. A de-identified subject ID, COVID-19 status, age in years and sex were almost always included in the sample metadata. Where available, HLA class I and class II types were obtained from metadata supplied by the sample provider rather than from assay-based typing. Samples were obtained from the ongoing ImmuneRACE study (first 160 participants) and from about 1,300 subjects provided by 6 global collaborators. A freely available public database, intended as a resource for researchers studying the immune response to SARS-CoV-2, is where the repertoires were released. On the study overall, not on this receptor specifically: The quantity of clinical and demographic metadata differed by source and by participant and was supplied without curation.

From its cysteine to its phenylalanine, the CDR3 spans 16 amino acids. Only CDR3 DNA remains: 48 bases, in frame from the first base. Sequences MRHNA (CDR1) and SNTAGT (CDR2) are obtained from the germline V gene. Clipping removes 6 bases from V and 2 bases from J, with 6 as the unmatched junction base count. The immunoSEQ Assay, a bias-controlled multiplex PCR, was used to amplify TCRbeta CDR3 regions from genomic DNA. Processing in the source paper ran as follows. Nucleated cell counts per sample were estimated from amplification of reference gene primers within the assay. To quantify the absolute abundance of each unique TCRbeta CDR3 rearrangement, sequence reads were collapsed and filtered. For each sample, productive Simpson clonality was calculated as the square root of Simpson's diversity index across productive rearrangements. TCRdb's version of the immuneACCESS table is confined to in-frame rearrangements and falls short of the full clone set. An unresolved V gene accounts for under half of the shortfall where checked; the remainder is of unknown origin. The V and J calls and the clone size are those of that table, but D and trimming were determined from the DNA. The sample yields under 150,000 clones; roughly 79% were counted once. Under 10% of the sample lies in the top ten.

Each collaborating institution followed its own protocols to collect whole blood in K2EDTA tubes. For TCRbeta analysis, collaborators shipped samples in one of three forms: frozen whole blood, isolated PBMCs, or DNA extracted from either of those sample types. The V gene is TRBV6-4 and the J gene is TRBJ2-6; a stretch of 8 junction bases matches TRBD1. This clonotype originated in a man in his fifties or sixties with active or convalescent COVID-19. The sequenced sample was peripheral blood. The DNA sequence reads TGTGCCAGCAGCGCACAGGGGGGCGCTGGGGCCAACGTCCTGACTTTC. It codes for CASSAQGGAGANVLTF.